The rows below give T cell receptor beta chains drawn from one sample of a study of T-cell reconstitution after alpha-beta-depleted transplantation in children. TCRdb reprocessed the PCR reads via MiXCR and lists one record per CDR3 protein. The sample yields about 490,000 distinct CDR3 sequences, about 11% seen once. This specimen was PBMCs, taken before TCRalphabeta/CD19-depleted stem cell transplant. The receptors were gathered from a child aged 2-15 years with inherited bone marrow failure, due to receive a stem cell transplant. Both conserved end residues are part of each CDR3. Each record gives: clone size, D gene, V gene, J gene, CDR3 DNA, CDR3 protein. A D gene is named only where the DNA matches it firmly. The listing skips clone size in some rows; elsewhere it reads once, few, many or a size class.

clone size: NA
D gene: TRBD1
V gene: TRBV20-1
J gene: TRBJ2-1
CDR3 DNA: TGCAGTGCTAGTAGCCAGGGGACAGCCAATGAGCAGTTCTTC
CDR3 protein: CSASSQGTANEQFF

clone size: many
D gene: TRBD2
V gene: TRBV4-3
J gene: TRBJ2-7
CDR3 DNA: TGCGCCAGCAGCCAGGGACTAGCGCAGTCCTACGAGCAGTACTTC
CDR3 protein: CASSQGLAQSYEQYF

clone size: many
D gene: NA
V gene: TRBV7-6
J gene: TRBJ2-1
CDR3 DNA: TGCCCCTCGCTGGAGGGACAGATTAATGAGCAGTTCTTC
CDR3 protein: CPSLEGQINEQFF

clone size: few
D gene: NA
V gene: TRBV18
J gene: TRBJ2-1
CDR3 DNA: TGTGCCAGCTCATCACTTCGGACGGGAACTCAGGGAGACTCTCCCTTTAATGAGCAGTTCTTC
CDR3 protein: CASSSLRTGTQGDSPFNEQFF

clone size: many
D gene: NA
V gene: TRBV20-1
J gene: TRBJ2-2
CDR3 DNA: TGCAGTGCCCCTGACTATTACGCGAACACCGGGGAGCTGTTTTTT
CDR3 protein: CSAPDYYANTGELFF

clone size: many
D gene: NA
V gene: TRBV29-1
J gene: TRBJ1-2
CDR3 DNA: TGCAGCGTTGAAGGGGGGGACTATGGCTACACCTTC
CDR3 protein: CSVEGGDYGYTF

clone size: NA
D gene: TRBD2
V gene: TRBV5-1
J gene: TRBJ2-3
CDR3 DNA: TGCGCCAGCAACCCGAGCGGGATTAGCACAGATACGCAGTATTTT
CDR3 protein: CASNPSGISTDTQYF

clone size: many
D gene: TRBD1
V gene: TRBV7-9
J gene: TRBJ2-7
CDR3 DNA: TGTGCCAGCAGCTTATCGTTGACAGGGTCTAAGCAGTACTTC
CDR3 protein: CASSLSLTGSKQYF

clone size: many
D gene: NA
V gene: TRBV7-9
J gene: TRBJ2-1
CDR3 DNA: TGTGCCAGCAGCCCCAGTCGGTGGGTCCCCTACAATGAGCAGTTCTTC
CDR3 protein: CASSPSRWVPYNEQFF

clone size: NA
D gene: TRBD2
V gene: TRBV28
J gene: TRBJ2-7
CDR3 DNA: TGTGCCAGCAGTTTATCTTCGTGGCTAGCGGTACCGTACGAGCAGTACTTC
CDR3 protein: CASSLSSWLAVPYEQYF

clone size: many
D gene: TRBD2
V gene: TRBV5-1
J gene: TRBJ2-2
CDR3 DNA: TGCGCCAGCAGCCCCATTAGCGGGAGAGGCACCGGGGAGCTGTTTTTT
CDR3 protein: CASSPISGRGTGELFF

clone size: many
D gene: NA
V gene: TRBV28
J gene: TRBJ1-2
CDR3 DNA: TGTGCCAGCAGTTTACGGTCCAGCAAGAATGGCTACACCTTC
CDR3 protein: CASSLRSSKNGYTF

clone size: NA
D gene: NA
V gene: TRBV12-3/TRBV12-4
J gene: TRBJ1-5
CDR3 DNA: TGTGCCAGCAGTTTTGGGACCCCATTGCTTCAGCCCCAGCATTTT
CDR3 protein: CASSFGTPLLQPQHF

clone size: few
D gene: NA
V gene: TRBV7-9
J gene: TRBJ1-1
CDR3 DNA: TGTGCCAGCGCGGGAGGGACTGAAGCTTTCTTT
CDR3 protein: CASAGGTEAFF

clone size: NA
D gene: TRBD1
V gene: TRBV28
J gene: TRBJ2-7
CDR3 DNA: TGTGCCAGCAGTTTTAGGGGGCGCGAATCCTACGAGCAGTACTTC
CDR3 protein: CASSFRGRESYEQYF

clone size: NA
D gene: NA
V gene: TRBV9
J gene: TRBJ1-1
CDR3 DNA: TGTGCCAGCAGCTTAAGGCCGTGGAACACTGAAGCTTTCTTT
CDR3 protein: CASSLRPWNTEAFF

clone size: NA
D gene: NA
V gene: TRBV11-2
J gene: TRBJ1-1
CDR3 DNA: TGTGCCAGCAGCTTAGATCACGGCTATCCCCACACTGAAGCTTTCTTT
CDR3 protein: CASSLDHGYPHTEAFF

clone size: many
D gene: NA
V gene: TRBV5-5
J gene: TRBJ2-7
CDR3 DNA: TGTGCCAGCAGCTTGGGCTGGGCTAGCTACGAGCAGTACTTC
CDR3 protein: CASSLGWASYEQYF

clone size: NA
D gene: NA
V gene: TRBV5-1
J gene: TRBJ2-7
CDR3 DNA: TGCGCCAGCAGCTTGGACGACACCTACGAGCAGTACTTC
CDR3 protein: CASSLDDTYEQYF

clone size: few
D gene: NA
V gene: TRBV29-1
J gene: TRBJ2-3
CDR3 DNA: TGCAGCGTTGATGCGAGGAGATGGCGATCAGATACGCAGTATTTT
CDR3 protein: CSVDARRWRSDTQYF

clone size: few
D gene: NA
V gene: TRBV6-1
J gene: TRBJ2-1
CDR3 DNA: TGTGCCAGCGCGCAGGGGGGGACAGCTGAGCAGTTCTTC
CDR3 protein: CASAQGGTAEQFF

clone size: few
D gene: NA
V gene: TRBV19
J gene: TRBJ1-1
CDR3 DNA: TGTGCCAGTAGTATACGGGGGCATCAGAACACTGAAGCTTTCTTT
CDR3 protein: CASSIRGHQNTEAFF

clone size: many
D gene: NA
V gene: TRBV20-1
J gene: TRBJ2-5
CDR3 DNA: TGCAGTGCCCCGGGCAGCCAAGAGACCCAGTACTTC
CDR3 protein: CSAPGSQETQYF

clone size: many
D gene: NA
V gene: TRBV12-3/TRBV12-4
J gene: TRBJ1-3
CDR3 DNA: TGTGCCAGCAGTTTTGAGGGAGCCTTATATTTT
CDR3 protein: CASSFEGALYF

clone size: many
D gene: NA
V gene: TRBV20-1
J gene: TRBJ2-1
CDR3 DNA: TGCAGTGCCCCCACTAGTTTCGGTGAGCAGTTCTTC
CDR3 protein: CSAPTSFGEQFF

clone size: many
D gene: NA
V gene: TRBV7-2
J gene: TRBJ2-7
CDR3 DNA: TGTGCCAGCAGCTTAATAGGAACAAGCTCCTACGAGCAGTACTTC
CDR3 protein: CASSLIGTSSYEQYF

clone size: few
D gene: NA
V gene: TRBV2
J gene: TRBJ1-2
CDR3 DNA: TGTGCCAGCAGTGAAGCTTCGAGAGAGTGGGATGGCTACACCTTC
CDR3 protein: CASSEASREWDGYTF

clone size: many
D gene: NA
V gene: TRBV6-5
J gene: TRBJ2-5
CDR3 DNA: TGTGCCAGCGGTCAGCGGAAAGAGACCCAGTACTTC
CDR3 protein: CASGQRKETQYF

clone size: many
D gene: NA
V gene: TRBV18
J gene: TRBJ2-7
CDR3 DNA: TGTGCCAGCTCACCACCCTGGGACACGGGGAGCTACGAGCAGTACTTC
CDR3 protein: CASSPPWDTGSYEQYF

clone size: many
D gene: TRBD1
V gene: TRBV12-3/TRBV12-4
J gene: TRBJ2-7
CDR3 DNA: TGTGCCAGCAGTCACGGACAGGGACAGTACTTC
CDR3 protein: CASSHGQGQYF

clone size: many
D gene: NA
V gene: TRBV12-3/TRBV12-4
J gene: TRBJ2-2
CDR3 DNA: TGTGCCAGCAGTCTGTCCGGACAGCCCCACGGGGAGCTGTTTTTT
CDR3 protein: CASSLSGQPHGELFF

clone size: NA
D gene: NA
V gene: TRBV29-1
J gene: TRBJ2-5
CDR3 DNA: TGCAGCGTTGAAGGGGGTCACTTGGAGGAGACCCAGTACTTC
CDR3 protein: CSVEGGHLEETQYF

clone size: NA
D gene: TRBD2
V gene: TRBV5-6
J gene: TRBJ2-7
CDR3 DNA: TGTGCCAGCGGCCCCGGGGGGGACTCCTACGAGCAGTACTTC
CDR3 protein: CASGPGGDSYEQYF

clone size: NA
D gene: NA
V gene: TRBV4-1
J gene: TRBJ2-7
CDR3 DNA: TGCGCCAGCAGCCAAGTGTTGACATACGAGCAGTACTTC
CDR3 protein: CASSQVLTYEQYF

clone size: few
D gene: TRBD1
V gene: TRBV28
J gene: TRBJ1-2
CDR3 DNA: TGTGCCAGCAGTCGACCGGACAGGGGGTTAGATGGCTACACCTTC
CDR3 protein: CASSRPDRGLDGYTF

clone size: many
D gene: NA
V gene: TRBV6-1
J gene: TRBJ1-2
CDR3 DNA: TGTGCCAGCAGGGGAGCTTGGGACTATGGCTACACCTTC
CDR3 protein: CASRGAWDYGYTF

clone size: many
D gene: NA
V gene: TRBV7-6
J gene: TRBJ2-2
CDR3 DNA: TGTGCCAGCAGCCCTGGCGGGAACACCGGGGAGCTGTTTTTT
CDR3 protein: CASSPGGNTGELFF

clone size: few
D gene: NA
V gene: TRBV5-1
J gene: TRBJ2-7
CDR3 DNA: TGCGCCAGCAGCTCCTCGAGGGGGGCCTACGAGCAGTACTTC
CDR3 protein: CASSSSRGAYEQYF

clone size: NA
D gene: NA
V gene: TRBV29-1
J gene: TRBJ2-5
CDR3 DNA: TGCAGCGTTATTCCTGGCGGAGCTGGGTCGGAGACCCAGTACTTC
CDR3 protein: CSVIPGGAGSETQYF

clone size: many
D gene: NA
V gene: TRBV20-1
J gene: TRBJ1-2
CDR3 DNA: TGCAGTGCTAGAGATCTGGGACTTGTCACCTTC
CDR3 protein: CSARDLGLVTF

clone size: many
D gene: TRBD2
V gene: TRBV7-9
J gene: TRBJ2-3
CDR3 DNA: TGTGCCAGCAGATATCTAGCGGGAGGGCCAGATACGCAGTATTTT
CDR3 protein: CASRYLAGGPDTQYF

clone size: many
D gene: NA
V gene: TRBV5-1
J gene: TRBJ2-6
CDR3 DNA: TGCGCCAGCAGCGTATCAGGGAGCTCTGGGGCCAACGTCCTGACTTTC
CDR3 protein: CASSVSGSSGANVLTF

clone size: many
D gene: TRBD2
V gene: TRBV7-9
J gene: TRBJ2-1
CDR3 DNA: TGTGCCAGCAGCGCCCGGGGTAGCGGGTCCTACAATGAGCAGTTCTTC
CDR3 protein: CASSARGSGSYNEQFF

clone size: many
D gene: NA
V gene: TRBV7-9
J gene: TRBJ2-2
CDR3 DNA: TGTGCCAGCAGGACAGGATCGGTCCTGTCAGACACCGGGGAGCTGTTTTTT
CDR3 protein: CASRTGSVLSDTGELFF

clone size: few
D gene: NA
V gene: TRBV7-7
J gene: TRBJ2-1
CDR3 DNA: TGTGCCAGCAGCTTAGGGACAGACAATGAGCAGTTCTTC
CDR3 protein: CASSLGTDNEQFF

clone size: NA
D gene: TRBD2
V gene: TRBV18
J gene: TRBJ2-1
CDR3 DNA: TGTGCCAGCTCACCAGATCTAGCGGGAGGTCTCCCCATCCTTTACAATGAGCAGTTCTTC
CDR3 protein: CASSPDLAGGLPILYNEQFF

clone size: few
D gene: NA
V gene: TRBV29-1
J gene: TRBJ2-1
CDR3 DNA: TGCAGCGGATGGGACTTCGACAATGAGCAGTTCTTC
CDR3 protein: CSGWDFDNEQFF

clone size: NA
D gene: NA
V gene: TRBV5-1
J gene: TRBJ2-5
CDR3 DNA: TGCGCCAGCAGTTCAGGGGGGGCGGAAGAGACCCAGTACTTC
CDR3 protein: CASSSGGAEETQYF

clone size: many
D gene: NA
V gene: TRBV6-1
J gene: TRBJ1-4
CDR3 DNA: TGTGCCAGCAGCCTACGGTTGGGGCTTGCAACTAATGAAAAACTGTTTTTT
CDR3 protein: CASSLRLGLATNEKLFF

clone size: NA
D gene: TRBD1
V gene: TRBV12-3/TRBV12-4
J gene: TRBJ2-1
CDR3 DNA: TGTGCCAGCAGTACCGGGACAGGGAATGAGCAGTTCTTC
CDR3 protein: CASSTGTGNEQFF

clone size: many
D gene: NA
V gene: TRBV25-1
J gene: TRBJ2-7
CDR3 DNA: TGTGCCAGCAGTCCCACAGACAGCCAGCAGTACTTC
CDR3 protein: CASSPTDSQQYF

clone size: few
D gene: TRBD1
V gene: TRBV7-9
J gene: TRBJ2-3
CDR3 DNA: TGTGCCAGCAGCCCGGTCCCGGGACAGGGAAATACGCAGTATTTT
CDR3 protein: CASSPVPGQGNTQYF

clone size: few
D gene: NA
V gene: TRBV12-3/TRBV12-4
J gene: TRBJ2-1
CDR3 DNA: TGTGCCAGCACCCATTGGGACCGGCGCAATGAGCAGTTCTTC
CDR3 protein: CASTHWDRRNEQFF

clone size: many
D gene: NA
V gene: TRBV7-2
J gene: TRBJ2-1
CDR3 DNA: TGTGCCAGCAGCCCGATACATAGAGACGGCGCGCAGTTCTTC
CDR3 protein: CASSPIHRDGAQFF

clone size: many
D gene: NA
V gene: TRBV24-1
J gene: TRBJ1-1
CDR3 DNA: TGTGCCACCAGTGATTCGGGACAAGGAGGATTAATGAACACTGAAGCTTTCTTT
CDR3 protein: CATSDSGQGGLMNTEAFF

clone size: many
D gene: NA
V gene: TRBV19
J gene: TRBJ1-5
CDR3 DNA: TGTGCCAGTACCGGGGTCGGACAGCCCCAGCATTTT
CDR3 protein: CASTGVGQPQHF